This T cell receptor (beta chain) derives from a study of graft-versus-host responses after intestinal transplantation (dated by TCRdb to about 2021). Turning to the overall study: The transplants that recipients got were multivisceral, liver-intestinal, or isolated intestinal. Every recipient was given anti-thymocyte globulin induction, followed by roughly 3 years of maintenance tacrolimus and steroids. After intestinal transplantation, graft-versus-host and host-versus-graft alloreactive T cell clones in the graft, circulation and bone marrow were tracked using bulk TCR-beta CDR3 sequencing. To identify alloreactive clones, pre-transplant mixed lymphocyte reaction products were sequenced and then compared with unstimulated pre-transplant donor and recipient T cells. A cohort of under 30 intestinal transplant recipients, including one retransplant, was enrolled, and a few patients lacking pretransplant specimens were excluded. Donor T cell macrochimerism was defined as a peak of at least 4% donor T cells among recipient peripheral blood mononuclear cells. Samples from three later patients were sequenced in-house on an Illumina MiSeq with MiXCR processing rather than by the commercial service. General conclusions and limits of the study: GvH clones turned up in recipient bone marrow, with some appearing earlier in ileal mucosa or blood, a pattern consistent with an intestinal mucosal origin. Conclusions were limited by the relatively low number and heterogeneity of intestinal transplant patients. High GvH to HvG T cell clonal ratios were observed in the allografts of patients with donor T cell macrochimerism. Early after transplant, peak levels of circulating GvH clones were associated with declines in HvG clones.

The sample's time point label is to be understood as: cells obtained before transplantation from donor or recipient. CD3+CD4+ and CD3+CD8+ populations were FACS-sorted from unstimulated pre-transplant donor and recipient cells taken from spleen or lymph nodes. The germline V gene encodes CDR1 SEHNR and CDR2 FQNEAQ (reference sequence). V loses 5 bases, J loses 7 bases, and the germline ends lie 14 bases apart. The CDR3 contains 14 residues, cysteine and phenylalanine counted. Here the CDR3 DNA is all that survives: 42 bases in frame from base 1. Library creation used the immunoSEQ multiplex PCR assay. For most patients, genomic DNA was isolated with the Qiagen DNeasy Blood and Tissue Kit and sent frozen to Adaptive Biotechnologies for TCR sequencing. For most patients, genomic DNA was subjected to high-throughput TCR-beta CDR3 sequencing by Adaptive Biotechnologies. Per the authors' processing: Adaptive's ImmunoSEQ software was the source of the TCR sequencing data for roughly 19 patients, while a few other patients were processed with MiXCR and VDJtools. CD4 versus CD8 sorting errors were corrected by removing sequences found in both subsets at a frequency ratio below 5:1. CDR3 nucleotide sequences shared between donor and recipient were removed because their origin could not be assigned. Alloreactive clones required at least 2-fold expansion over unstimulated cells and minimum CFSE-low frequency of 0.002% (template counts) or 0.001% (read counts). Mappable clones were those detected in sequenced pre-transplant spleen, lymph node, or MLR CFSE-low populations of the donor or recipient. The cumulative frequency of alloreactive clones was calculated as a percentage of all sequences, weighted by copy number. What TCRdb holds here is the immuneACCESS table cut down to in-frame rearrangements. Part of the clones is not present; checked against another copy, under half of the missing clones reflect an unresolved V gene, and the others are unexplained. That table is the source of V, J and clone size, and D and trimming were worked out from the DNA. The sample includes about 90,000 clones, with just under 95% observed a single time. The ten biggest clones cover roughly 0.31% of the sample.

This clone was detected a few times. The clone's antigen remains unknown. Base-call qualities are not available, and no considerably larger clone is one nucleotide away. This chain is built from TRBV7-9 and TRBJ1-4, with TRBD1 as a weak D call on 6 bases. Here the sequenced sample was unstimulated CD4+ T cells sorted from spleen or lymph node cells, taken before intestinal transplant. The sequence came from a human donor who received an intestinal transplant. The bases read TGTGCCAGCAGCCGTCAGGGGAGCGGTGAAAAACTGTTTTTT. This gives the protein CASSRQGSGEKLFF.